This entry describes one T cell receptor beta chain. Its antigen is unidentified. This entry comes from a study of human T cells and chemical hapten exposure. Regarding the study as a whole: Significantly greater numbers of large CDR3 similarity clusters came from expanded TCRs than from controls.

The CDR3 is 11 amino acids. With 7 bases removed from V and 12 bases from J, the gap between germline ends came to 18 bases. Germline loops: CDR1 SQVTM, CDR2 ANQGSEA. TCRdb processed the RACE reads anew with MiXCR; each CDR3 protein has one entry. The table records under 95,000 distinct CDR3 sequences, around 8.8% of them present only once. Described time point: pre-sensitization, week 0. Treatment of the sample: therapeutic diphenylcyclopropenone sensitization with weekly scalp DPC. The drawing of blood occurred before each patch test was applied. This material consisted of whole blood, taken in connection with sensitization to the hapten diphenylcyclopropenone (DPC). The clonotype originates from a man in his forties with alopecia areata. Some clones in this sample may be carry-over from other donors' samples. The chain links TRBV29-1 to TRBJ2-5, with D possibly being TRBD1 or TRBD2 (5 bases each). The CDR3 loop is CSEDTGGLEYF. The CDR3 nucleotides read TGCAGCGAGGACACGGGCGGGCTGGAGTACTTC.